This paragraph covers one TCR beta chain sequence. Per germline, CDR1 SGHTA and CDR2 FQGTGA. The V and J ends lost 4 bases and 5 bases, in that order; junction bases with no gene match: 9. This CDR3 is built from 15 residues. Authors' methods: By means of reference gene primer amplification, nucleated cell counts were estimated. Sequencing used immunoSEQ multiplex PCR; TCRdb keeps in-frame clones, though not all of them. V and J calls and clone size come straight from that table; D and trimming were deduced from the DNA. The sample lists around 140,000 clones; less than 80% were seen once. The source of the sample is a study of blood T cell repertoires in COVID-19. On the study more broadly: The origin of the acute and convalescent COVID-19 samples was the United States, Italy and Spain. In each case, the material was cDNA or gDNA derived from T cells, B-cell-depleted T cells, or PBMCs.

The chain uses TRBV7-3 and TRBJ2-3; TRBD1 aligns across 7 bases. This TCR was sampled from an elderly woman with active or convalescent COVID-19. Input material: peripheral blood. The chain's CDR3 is CASSWGTGTVDTQYF. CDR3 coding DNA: TGTGCCAGCAGCTGGGGAACAGGGACAGTAGATACGCAGTATTTT. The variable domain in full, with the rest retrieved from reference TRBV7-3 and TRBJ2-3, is GAGVSQTPSNKVTEKGKYVELRCDPISGHTALYWYRQSLGQGPEFLIYFQGTGAADDSGLPNDRFFAVRPEGSVSTLKIQRTERGDSAVYLCASSWGTGTVDTQYFGPGTRLTVL.